This TCR beta chain is from a study of molecular identifiers for immune sequencing clone quantification. Study-wide findings and caveats: Among around 970,000 naive cells, spiked Jurkat TCR RNA from a single cell was reportedly detectable.

The sample holds one count of this clonotype. What it recognizes is unknown. Naive CD8 libraries used roughly 17,000 to 1,100,000 sorted cells and 10%, 30% or 50% RNA. TCR libraries were built in bulk with a published protocol and specific TCR primers. MiXCR, run by TCRdb on the PCR reads, gives a single entry per CDR3 protein. The data show 85,000 to 120,000 distinct CDR3 sequences, 30% to 35% seen once. V was cut by 4 bases and J by 8 bases, with 12 bases left in between. Per germline, CDR1 SGDLS and CDR2 YYNGEE. This CDR3 spans 12 amino acids. The source is a human donor in good health. Some libraries in this study had Jurkat cell RNA spiked in. Sequencing was carried out using naive CD8+ T cells from blood, with Jurkat cell RNA spiked in. Subset in this sample: FACS-sorted CD8+CD4-CCR7+CD45RA+ naive T cells. This chain joins TRBV9 and TRBJ1-2; D not resolved. The CDR3 spells CASSQENKGYTF. The CDR3 bases are TGTGCCAGCAGCCAAGAGAACAAAGGCTACACCTTC.